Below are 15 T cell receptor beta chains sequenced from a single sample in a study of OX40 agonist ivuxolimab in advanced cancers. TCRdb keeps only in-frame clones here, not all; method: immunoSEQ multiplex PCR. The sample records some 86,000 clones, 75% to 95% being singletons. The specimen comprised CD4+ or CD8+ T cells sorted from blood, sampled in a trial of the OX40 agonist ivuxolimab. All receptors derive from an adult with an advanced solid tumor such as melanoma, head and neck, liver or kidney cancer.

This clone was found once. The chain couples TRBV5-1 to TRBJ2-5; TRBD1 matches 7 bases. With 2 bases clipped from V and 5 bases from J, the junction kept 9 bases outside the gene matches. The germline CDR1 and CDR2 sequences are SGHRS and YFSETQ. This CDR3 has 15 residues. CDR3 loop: CASSFIGTALETQYF. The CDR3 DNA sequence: TGCGCCAGCAGCTTTATAGGGACAGCGCTCGAGACCCAGTACTTC. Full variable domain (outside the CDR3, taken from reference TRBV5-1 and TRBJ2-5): KAGVTQTPRYLIKTRGQQVTLSCSPISGHRSVSWYQQTPGQGLQFLFEYFSETQRNKGNFPGRFSGRQFSNSRSEMNVSTLELGDSALYLCASSFIGTALETQYFGPGTRLLVL.

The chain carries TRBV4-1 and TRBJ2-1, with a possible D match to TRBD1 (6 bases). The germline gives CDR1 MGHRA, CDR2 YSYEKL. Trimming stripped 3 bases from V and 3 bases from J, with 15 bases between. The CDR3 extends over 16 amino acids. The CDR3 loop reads CASSQMPGQYYNEQFF. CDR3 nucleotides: TGCGCCAGCAGCCAGATGCCGGGACAATACTACAATGAGCAGTTCTTC.

This CDR3 reads CASSLLGTASYEQYF. For the CDR3, the DNA is TGTGCCAGCAGTTTACTTGGGACAGCCTCCTACGAGCAGTACTTC. The chain carries TRBV28 and TRBJ2-7; 7 bases are shared with TRBD1. V was clipped by 2 bases and J by 0 bases; unmatched bases: 4. From germline, CDR1 is MDHEN and CDR2 SYDVKM. The CDR3 spans 15 residues.

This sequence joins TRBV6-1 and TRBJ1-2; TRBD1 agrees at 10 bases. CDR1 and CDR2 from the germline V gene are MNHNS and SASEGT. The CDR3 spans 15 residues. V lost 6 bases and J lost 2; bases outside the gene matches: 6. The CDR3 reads CASRQPGQGNYGYTF. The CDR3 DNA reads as TGTGCCAGCAGGCAACCGGGACAGGGGAACTATGGCTACACCTTC.

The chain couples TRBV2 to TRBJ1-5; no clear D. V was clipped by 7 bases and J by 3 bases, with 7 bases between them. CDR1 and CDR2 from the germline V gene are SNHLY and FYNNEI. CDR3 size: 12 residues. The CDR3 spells CASKNTNQPQHF. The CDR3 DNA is TGTGCCAGCAAAAATACCAATCAGCCCCAGCATTTT.

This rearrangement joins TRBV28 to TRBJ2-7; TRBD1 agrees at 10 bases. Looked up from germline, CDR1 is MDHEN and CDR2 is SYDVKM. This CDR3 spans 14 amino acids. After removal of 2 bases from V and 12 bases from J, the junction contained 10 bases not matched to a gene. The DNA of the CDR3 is TGTGCCAGCAGTTTAAGAGGGATGAGGACAGGGGGGTACTTC. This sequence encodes CASSLRGMRTGGYF.

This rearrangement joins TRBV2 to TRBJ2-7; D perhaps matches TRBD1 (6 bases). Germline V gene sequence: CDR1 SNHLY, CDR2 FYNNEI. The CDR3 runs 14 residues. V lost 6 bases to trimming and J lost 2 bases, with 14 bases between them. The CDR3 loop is CASRTGTETYEQYF. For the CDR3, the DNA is TGTGCCAGCAGAACAGGGACGGAAACCTACGAGCAGTACTTC.

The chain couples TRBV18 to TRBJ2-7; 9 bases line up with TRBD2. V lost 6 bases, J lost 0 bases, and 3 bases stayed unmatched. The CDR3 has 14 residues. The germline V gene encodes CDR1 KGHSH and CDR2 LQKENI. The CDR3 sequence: CASSGTSFSYEQYF. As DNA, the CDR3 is TGTGCCAGCTCGGGGACTAGCTTCTCCTACGAGCAGTACTTC.

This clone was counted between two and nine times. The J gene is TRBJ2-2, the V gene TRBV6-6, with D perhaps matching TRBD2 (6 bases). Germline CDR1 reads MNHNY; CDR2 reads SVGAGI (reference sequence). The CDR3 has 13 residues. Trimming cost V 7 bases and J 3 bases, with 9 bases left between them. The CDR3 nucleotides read TGTGCCAGCAAGGAGCGGGACACCGGGGAGCTGTTTTTT. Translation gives CASKERDTGELFF.

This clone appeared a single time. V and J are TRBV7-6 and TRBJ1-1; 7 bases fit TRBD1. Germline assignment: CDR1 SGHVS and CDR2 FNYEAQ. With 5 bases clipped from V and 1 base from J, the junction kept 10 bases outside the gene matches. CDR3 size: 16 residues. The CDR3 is CASSQGVAGGNTEAFF. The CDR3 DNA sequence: TGTGCCAGCAGCCAAGGGGTGGCAGGGGGGAACACTGAAGCTTTCTTT.

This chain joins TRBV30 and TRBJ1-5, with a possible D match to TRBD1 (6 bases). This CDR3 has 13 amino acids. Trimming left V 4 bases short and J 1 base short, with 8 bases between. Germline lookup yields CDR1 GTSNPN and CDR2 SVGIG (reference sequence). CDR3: CAWNRVSNQPQHF. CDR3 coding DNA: TGTGCCTGGAACAGGGTAAGCAATCAGCCCCAGCATTTT.

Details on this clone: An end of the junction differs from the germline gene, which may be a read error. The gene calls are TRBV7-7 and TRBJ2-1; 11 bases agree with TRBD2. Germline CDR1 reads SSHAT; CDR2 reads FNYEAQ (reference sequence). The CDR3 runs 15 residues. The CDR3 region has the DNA TGTGCTAGCAGCCGAACTAGCGGGAGTTACAATGAGCAGTTCTTC. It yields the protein CASSRTSGSYNEQFF.

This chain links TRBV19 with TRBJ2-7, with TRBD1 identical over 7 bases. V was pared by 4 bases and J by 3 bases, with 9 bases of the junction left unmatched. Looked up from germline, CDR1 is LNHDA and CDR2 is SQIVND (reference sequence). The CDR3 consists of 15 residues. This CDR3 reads CASSKPGQSYYEQYF. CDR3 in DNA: TGTGCCAGTAGTAAACCGGGACAGTCCTACTACGAGCAGTACTTC. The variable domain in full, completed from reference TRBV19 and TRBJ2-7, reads DGGITQSPKYLFRKEGQNVTLSCEQNLNHDAMYWYRQDPGQGLRLIYYSQIVNDFQKGDIAEGYSVSREKKESFPLTVTSAQKNPTAFYLCASSKPGQSYYEQYFGPGTRLTVT.

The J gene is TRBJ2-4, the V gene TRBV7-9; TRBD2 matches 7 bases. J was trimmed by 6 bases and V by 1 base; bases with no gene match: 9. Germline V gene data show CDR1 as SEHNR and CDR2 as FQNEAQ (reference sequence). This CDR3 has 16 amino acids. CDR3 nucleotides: TGTGCCAGCAGCTTAGGGTCCTACGGGAGGATAAACATTCAGTACTTC. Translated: CASSLGSYGRINIQYF. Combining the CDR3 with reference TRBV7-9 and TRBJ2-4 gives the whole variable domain DTGVSQNPRHKITKRGQNVTFRCDPISEHNRLYWYRQTLGQGPEFLTYFQNEAQLEKSRLLSDRFSAERPKGSFSTLEIQRTEQGDSAMYLCASSLGSYGRINIQYFGAGTRLSVL.

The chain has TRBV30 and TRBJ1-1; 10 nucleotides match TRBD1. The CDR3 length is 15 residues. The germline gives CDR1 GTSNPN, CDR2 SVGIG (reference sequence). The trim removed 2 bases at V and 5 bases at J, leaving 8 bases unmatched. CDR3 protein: CAWSTAGTGVTEAFF. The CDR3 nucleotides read TGTGCCTGGAGTACAGCCGGGACAGGGGTTACTGAAGCTTTCTTT.